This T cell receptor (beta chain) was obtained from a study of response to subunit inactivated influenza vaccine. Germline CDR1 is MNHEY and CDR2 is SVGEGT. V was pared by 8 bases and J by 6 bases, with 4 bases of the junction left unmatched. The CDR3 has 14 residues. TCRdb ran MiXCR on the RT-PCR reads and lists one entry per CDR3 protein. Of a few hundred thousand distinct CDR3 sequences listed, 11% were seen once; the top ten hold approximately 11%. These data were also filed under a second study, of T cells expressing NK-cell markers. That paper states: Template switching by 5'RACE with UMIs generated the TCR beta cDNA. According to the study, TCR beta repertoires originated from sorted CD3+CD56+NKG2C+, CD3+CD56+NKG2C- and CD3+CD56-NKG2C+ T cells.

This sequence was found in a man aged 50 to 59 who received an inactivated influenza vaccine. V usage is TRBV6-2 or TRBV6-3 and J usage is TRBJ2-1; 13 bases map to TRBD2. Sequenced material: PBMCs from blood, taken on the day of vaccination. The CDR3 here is CASPRLAGGNEQFF. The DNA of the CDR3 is TGTGCCAGCCCAAGACTAGCGGGAGGCAATGAGCAGTTCTTC.